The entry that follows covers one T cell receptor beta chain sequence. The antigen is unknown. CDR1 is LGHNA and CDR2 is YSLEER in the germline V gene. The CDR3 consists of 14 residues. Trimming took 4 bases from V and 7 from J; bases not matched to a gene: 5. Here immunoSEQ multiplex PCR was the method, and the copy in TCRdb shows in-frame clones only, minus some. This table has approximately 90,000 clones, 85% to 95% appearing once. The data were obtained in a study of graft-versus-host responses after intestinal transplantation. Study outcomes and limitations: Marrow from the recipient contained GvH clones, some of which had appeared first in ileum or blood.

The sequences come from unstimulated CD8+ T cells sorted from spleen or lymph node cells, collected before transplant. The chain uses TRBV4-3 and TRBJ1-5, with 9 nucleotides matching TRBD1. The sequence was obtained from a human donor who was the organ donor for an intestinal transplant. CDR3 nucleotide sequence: TGCGCCAGCAGCCGCGACAGGGGGAAACAGCCCCAGCATTTT. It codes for CASSRDRGKQPQHF.